This T cell receptor (beta chain) stems from a study of cytomegalovirus exposure and HLA in healthy donors. Whole-study findings and limits: While the bulk of TCR sequences proved rare, some public TCRs turned up in many donors.

The PCR had 60 Vbeta and 13 Jbeta primers. Data came from immunoSEQ multiplex PCR; TCRdb stores just in-frame clones and leaves some out. Among under 200,000 clones listed, approximately 80% were seen once. Note on this clone: Its antigen is not known.

Germline-derived CDR1 and CDR2 are SGHRS and YFSETQ. The J segment lost 0 bases and the V segment lost 4 bases, leaving 5 bases of the junction unmatched. The CDR3 has 16 residues. The source of this sequence is a man aged 25-45 years in good health and CMV-seropositive. The sample consisted of PBMCs. The chain couples TRBV5-1 to TRBJ2-2; TRBD1 aligns across 8 bases. The CDR3 spells CASSSRGQANTGELFF. The CDR3 DNA reads TGCGCCAGCAGCAGCCGGGGACAGGCGAACACCGGGGAGCTGTTTTTT.